A selection of T cell receptor beta chains follows, all from one sample in a study of T cell responses to AZD1222 COVID-19 vaccine. Libraries were prepared by immunoSEQ multiplex PCR; TCRdb keeps only in-frame clonotypes and omits some of them. The sample includes about 24,000 clones, 86% of them seen just once. The sequenced sample was peripheral blood, obtained 28 days after the second AZD1222 dose. The source is an adult who received the AZD1222 COVID-19 vaccine. Both conserved end residues are part of each CDR3. Fields, in order: J gene, V gene, D gene, clone size, CDR3 DNA, CDR3 protein. The D gene is left open where the match is weak. Not every row has a clone size; where given, it reads once, few, many or a size class.

J: TRBJ1-4; V: TRBV6-5; D: TRBD1; size: once; DNA: TGTGCCAGCAGCCCGGACAGGGAGTCTGAAAAACTGTTTTTT; CDR3: CASSPDRESEKLFF
J: TRBJ2-7; V: TRBV24-1; D: -; size: once; DNA: TGTGCCACCAGTGCTCTAGGACGGACCGAGCAGTACTTC; CDR3: CATSALGRTEQYF
J: TRBJ2-5; V: TRBV7-9; D: TRBD2; size: -; DNA: TGTGCCAGCAGCTTCTCGGGCGGGGGGGCGATCAGGGAGACCCAGTACTTC; CDR3: CASSFSGGGAIRETQYF
J: TRBJ2-7; V: TRBV5-1; D: -; size: -; DNA: TGCGCCAGCAGCTCGGGAGGACAGGAGAGCTACGAGCAGTACTTC; CDR3: CASSSGGQESYEQYF
J: TRBJ1-1; V: TRBV5-1; D: -; size: -; DNA: TGCGCCAGCGAAACTACAGGGTTTGGCACTGAAGCTTTCTTT; CDR3: CASETTGFGTEAFF
J: TRBJ2-6; V: TRBV29-1; D: TRBD1; size: -; DNA: TGCAGCGTCCAACAGGGGCCGAGCTCTGGGGCCAACGTCCTGACTTTC; CDR3: CSVQQGPSSGANVLTF
J: TRBJ1-4; V: TRBV5-1; D: -; size: -; DNA: TGCGCCAGCAGCTTGGGTCATAGAACTAATGAAAAACTGTTTTTT; CDR3: CASSLGHRTNEKLFF
J: TRBJ1-1; V: TRBV12-3/TRBV12-4; D: -; size: few; DNA: TGTGCCAGCAGTCTGAAACAGGGCACTGAAGCTTTCTTT; CDR3: CASSLKQGTEAFF
J: TRBJ1-5; V: TRBV28; D: -; size: -; DNA: TGTGCCAGCAGGGGCTTAGGCAGGGGAGGAAATCAGCCCCAGCATTTT; CDR3: CASRGLGRGGNQPQHF
J: TRBJ2-5; V: TRBV3-1/TRBV3-2; D: -; size: -; DNA: TGTGCCAGCAGCCGAACATCGTCGGGCGCGAGGGGAGAGACCCAGTACTTC; CDR3: CASSRTSSGARGETQYF
J: TRBJ2-1; V: TRBV24-1; D: -; size: -; DNA: TGTGCCACCCGGTCCAGGGTGCCCTACAATGAGCAGTTCTTC; CDR3: CATRSRVPYNEQFF
J: TRBJ1-5; V: TRBV28; D: -; size: -; DNA: TGTGCCAGCAATCTACTCCAGGGAGGGGTTAACAATCAGCTCCAGCATTTT; CDR3: CASNLLQGGVNNQLQHF
J: TRBJ1-5; V: TRBV6-5; D: -; size: -; DNA: TGTGCCAGCACAACGACCGGGTCCCGGGGGCAGCCCCAGCATTTT; CDR3: CASTTTGSRGQPQHF
J: TRBJ1-4; V: TRBV18; D: TRBD1; size: -; DNA: TGTGCCAGCTCACCACAGGGGGCGGGTGAAAAACTGTTTTTT; CDR3: CASSPQGAGEKLFF
J: TRBJ1-1; V: TRBV28; D: -; size: -; DNA: TGTGCCAGCAGCCCAAGGCGCCAAGAAGCTTTCTTT; CDR3: CASSPRRQEAFF
J: TRBJ1-1; V: TRBV6-5; D: -; size: -; DNA: TGTGCCAGCTCCAGGAACACTGAAGCTTTCTTT; CDR3: CASSRNTEAFF
J: TRBJ2-2; V: TRBV24-1; D: -; size: -; DNA: TGTGCCACCAGTGACTCTTCTTTAGGGACCGGGGAGCTGTTTTTT; CDR3: CATSDSSLGTGELFF
J: TRBJ1-1; V: TRBV27; D: -; size: -; DNA: TGTGCCAGCAGGAGGGGGTTTGGCCACACTGAAGCTTTCTTT; CDR3: CASRRGFGHTEAFF
J: TRBJ2-1; V: TRBV6-4; D: -; size: -; DNA: TGTGCCAGCAGTGTTACAGTCTACAATGAGCAGTTCTTC; CDR3: CASSVTVYNEQFF
J: TRBJ2-7; V: TRBV28; D: TRBD2; size: -; DNA: TGTGCCAGCAGTTCCCGGGGACTAGCGGTCTACGAGCAGTACTTC; CDR3: CASSSRGLAVYEQYF
J: TRBJ2-7; V: TRBV5-1; D: -; size: few; DNA: TGCGCCAGCAGTCCTGACAGGTACGAGCAGTACTTC; CDR3: CASSPDRYEQYF
J: TRBJ1-3; V: TRBV29-1; D: -; size: -; DNA: TGCAGCGTTGAAGACTACAGCGGAAGAAACACCATATATTTT; CDR3: CSVEDYSGRNTIYF
J: TRBJ2-7; V: TRBV28; D: -; size: -; DNA: TGTGCCAGCAGCCAGGGGGGGGAGGACTCCTACGAGCAGTACTTC; CDR3: CASSQGGEDSYEQYF
J: TRBJ2-7; V: TRBV6-5; D: -; size: once; DNA: TGTGCCAGCAGTCCTCTGACAGGAACCTACGAGCAGTACTTC; CDR3: CASSPLTGTYEQYF
J: TRBJ2-7; V: TRBV6-5; D: TRBD1; size: -; DNA: TGTGCCAGCAGAGCCGCCACAGGGGGAGGTCGGGAGCAGTACTTC; CDR3: CASRAATGGGREQYF
J: TRBJ1-5; V: TRBV21-1; D: -; size: -; DNA: TGTGCCAGCACCCGTGTCCTGGGACTCCAAGGACAGCCCCAGCATTTT; CDR3: CASTRVLGLQGQPQHF
J: TRBJ1-6; V: TRBV27; D: -; size: -; DNA: TGTGCCAGCAGTTTGGGGGCCGATAATTCACCCCTCCACTTT; CDR3: CASSLGADNSPLHF
J: TRBJ2-5; V: TRBV7-8; D: TRBD1; size: -; DNA: TGTGCCAGCAGCTCACGACAGGGGCAAGAGACCCAGTACTTC; CDR3: CASSSRQGQETQYF